These 8 T cell receptor beta chains originate from one sample sequenced in a study of cytomegalovirus exposure and HLA in healthy donors. The PCR had 60 Vbeta and 13 Jbeta primers. Clones were sequenced by immunoSEQ multiplex PCR, and TCRdb holds only the in-frame ones, with some missing. The repertoire holds about 220,000 clones, with over 65% as singletons. Sequences were obtained from PBMCs. These receptors came from a young man in good health and CMV-seronegative.

The chain is built from TRBV30 and TRBJ1-1, with 7 bases identical to TRBD1. V shed 4 bases, J shed 11 bases, and the junction held 10 bases outside the gene matches. Germline V lookup: CDR1 GTSNPN, CDR2 SVGIG (reference sequence). The CDR3 is made up of 12 amino acids. This CDR3 reads CAWNRQGPWAFF. In nucleotides, the CDR3 is TGTGCCTGGAATAGACAGGGCCCGTGGGCTTTCTTT. Looking up the rest from reference TRBV30 and TRBJ1-1 gives the full variable domain: SQTIHQWPATLVQPVGSPLSLECTVEGTSNPNLYWYRQAAGRGLQLLFYSVGIGQISSEVPQNLSASRPQDRQFILSSKKLLLSDSGFYLCAWNRQGPWAFFGQGTRLTVV.

This clone was recorded only once. The chain has TRBV11-2 and TRBJ2-7; tentatively, D is TRBD1 (6 bases). The CDR3 runs 13 residues. The germline CDR1 and CDR2 sequences are SGHAT and FQNNGV. Trimming removed 6 bases at V and 4 bases at J, with 13 bases between. CDR3 nucleotide sequence: TGTGCCAGCAGTCCAGGGGCTTCTTACGAGCAGTACTTC. Translating gives CASSPGASYEQYF.

The V gene is TRBV2, the J gene TRBJ2-7; 7 bases are a match to TRBD1. Germline lookup yields CDR1 SNHLY and CDR2 FYNNEI. CDR3 length equals 13 residues. V shed 6 bases, J shed 2 bases, and the junction held 4 bases outside the gene matches. CDR3 protein: CASSRDRAYEQYF. For the CDR3, the DNA is TGTGCCAGCAGCAGGGACAGAGCCTACGAGCAGTACTTC.

The chain combines TRBV9 with TRBJ1-3; maybe TRBD1 (6 bases). Germline V CDR1 and CDR2: SGDLS, YYNGEE. The CDR3 is 14 amino acids. Trimming pared 4 bases from V and 2 bases from J, leaving 10 bases between. The CDR3 spells CASSPRTAGNTIYF. In DNA, the CDR3 is TGTGCCAGCAGCCCGAGGACAGCTGGAAACACCATATATTTT.

V and J are TRBV6-4 and TRBJ2-7, with TRBD2 identical over 7 bases. Germline V gives CDR1 MRHNA, CDR2 SNTAGT. There are 18 residues in the CDR3. The V and J ends lost 4 bases and 5 bases, in that order; junction bases with no gene match: 20. CDR3 coding DNA: TGTGCCAGCAGTGCCTCCAAGAGGGAGGGAGGCTTAAGGGACGAGCAGTACTTC. Translation: CASSASKREGGLRDEQYF.

For this clone: The limits of the CDR3 on the DNA are not certain, so only TCRdb's listed CDR3 is given. The chain joins TRBV21-1 to TRBJ2-2; the table calls TRBD1, which could not be checked here. TRBV21-1 is deemed a pseudogene. Counting both end residues, the CDR3 totals 16 amino acids. The CDR3: CASSKVGTGASGELFF.

This chain links TRBV5-1 with TRBJ2-7, with 10 positions matching TRBD1. V lost 3 bases, J lost 0 bases, and 9 bases stayed unmatched. CDR1 is SGHRS, CDR2 YFSETQ, per germline. CDR3 length: 17 residues. CDR3 sequence: CASSWASGQGISYEQYF. The CDR3, as DNA: TGCGCCAGCAGCTGGGCTTCGGGACAGGGGATCTCCTACGAGCAGTACTTC. The whole variable domain, remainder taken from reference TRBV5-1 and TRBJ2-7, is KAGVTQTPRYLIKTRGQQVTLSCSPISGHRSVSWYQQTPGQGLQFLFEYFSETQRNKGNFPGRFSGRQFSNSRSEMNVSTLELGDSALYLCASSWASGQGISYEQYFGPGTRLTVT.

The chain recombines TRBV15 with TRBJ1-1; weak D call: TRBD1 (5 bases). CDR3 length: 11 residues. Germline-derived CDR1 and CDR2 are LNHNV and YYDKDF (reference sequence). V lost 5 bases to trimming and J lost 5 bases, with 6 bases between them. The CDR3 sequence: CATSPGTEAFF. CDR3 in DNA: TGTGCCACCAGCCCAGGGACTGAAGCTTTCTTT.